The 10 T cell receptor beta chains below all came from one sample that was sequenced in a study of shared T cell receptors in the human thymus. Repertoires were generated with immunoSEQ multiplex PCR, while TCRdb's copy carries only in-frame clones and drops some. The sample includes 650,000 to 950,000 clones, 80% to 90% of them seen just once. This sample was also put to use in a study of human thymus T cells.

The specimen was thymocytes. These receptors were collected from a girl in the first two years of life with a congenital heart defect.

The chain employs TRBV5-6 and TRBJ2-1, with 8 nucleotides matching TRBD2. With 7 bases clipped from V and 3 bases from J, the junction kept 9 bases outside the gene matches. Germline V gene sequence: CDR1 SGHDT, CDR2 YYEEEE. The CDR3 is made up of 15 amino acids. Written as DNA, the CDR3 is TGTGCCAGCCACACAGCGGGAGTGCTCTACAATGAGCAGTTCTTC. Its translation: CASHTAGVLYNEQFF.

This clone was observed once. The chain joins TRBV4-1 to TRBJ1-1; D is unresolved. Trimming took off 2 bases at V and 7 bases at J, with 14 bases between the two ends. Looked up from germline, CDR1 is MGHRA and CDR2 is YSYEKL. The CDR3 has 14 amino acids. The DNA for the CDR3 is TGCGCCAGCAGCCAATACGGTGAGGAGCGTGAAGCTTTCTTT. This gives the protein CASSQYGEEREAFF.

The rearrangement links TRBV28 to TRBJ1-4; tentative D call: TRBD1 (6 bases). CDR3 length: 17 amino acids. Trimming left V 5 bases short and J 7 bases short, with 23 bases between. Germline V gene sequence: CDR1 MDHEN, CDR2 SYDVKM. The CDR3 spells CASSPWEYAGGAEKLFF. The CDR3 DNA is TGTGCCAGCAGTCCGTGGGAGTACGCCGGGGGGGCTGAAAAACTGTTTTTT. The full variable domain, in which reference TRBV28 and TRBJ1-4 provide the parts outside the CDR3, is DVKVTQSSRYLVKRTGEKVFLECVQDMDHENMFWYRQDPGLGLRLIYFSYDVKMKEKGDIPEGYSVSREKKERFSLILESASTNQTSMYLCASSPWEYAGGAEKLFFGSGTQLSVL.

The rearrangement links TRBV27 to TRBJ1-1; weak D call: TRBD1 (6 bases). Germline V gene data show CDR1 as MNHEY and CDR2 as SMNVEV (reference sequence). V lost 3 bases and J lost 2, with 10 bases in between. This CDR3 has 14 residues. CDR3 nucleotide sequence: TGTGCCAGCAGTTTGAGACAGGTAAACACTGAAGCTTTCTTT. It codes for CASSLRQVNTEAFF.

The chain recombines TRBV5-1 with TRBJ2-5; 10 bases match TRBD2. Per germline, CDR1 SGHRS and CDR2 YFSETQ. After removal of 4 bases from V and 7 bases from J, the junction contained 34 bases not matched to a gene. The CDR3 length is 23 residues. In nucleotides, the CDR3 is TGCGCCAGCAGCCCGCGTGATAGCGGGGGGCCACCCCACCAAGTGTTAATGTTCGGGACCCAGTACTTC. Translated: CASSPRDSGGPPHQVLMFGTQYF.

The chain links TRBV2 to TRBJ1-3; D perhaps matches TRBD1 (6 bases). V shed 5 bases and J shed 4 bases, with 12 bases lying between them. This CDR3 contains 14 residues. Per germline, CDR1 SNHLY and CDR2 FYNNEI. Written as DNA, the CDR3 is TGTGCCAGCAGTACCGACAGGCTCGGAAACACCATATATTTT. This sequence encodes CASSTDRLGNTIYF.

CDR3: CASSHGQGRRAFF. The CDR3 nucleotides read TGTGCCAGCAGCCACGGACAGGGTAGACGTGCTTTCTTT. The chain recombines TRBV9 with TRBJ1-1; 8 positions agree with TRBD1. CDR3 length: 13 amino acids. Looked up from germline, CDR1 is SGDLS and CDR2 is YYNGEE. Trimming removed 4 bases from V and 11 bases from J; junction bases left unmatched: 10.

Notes on this clone: Other DNA sequences within the sample encode an identical CDR3. The chain carries TRBV14 and TRBJ2-5; TRBD2 is a possible D gene (5 bases). The CDR3 extends over 15 amino acids. Trimming took 1 base from V and 5 from J, leaving 14 bases between them. Germline V gene sequence: CDR1 SGHDN, CDR2 FVKESK. The DNA for the CDR3 is TGTGCCAGCAGCCAAGTGGGCAGCCGAGGGGAGACCCAGTACTTC. Its protein is CASSQVGSRGETQYF.

The chain recombines TRBV30 with TRBJ1-1; D remains unclear. V lost 0 bases and J lost 2, with 7 bases in between. CDR1 and CDR2 from the germline V gene are GTSNPN and SVGIG (reference sequence). This CDR3 is 13 amino acids long. The CDR3 nucleotides read TGTGCCTGGAGTGTTGGCCGTAACACTGAAGCTTTCTTT. Translated: CAWSVGRNTEAFF.

This chain uses TRBV6-5 with TRBJ2-7; 8 nucleotides line up with TRBD1. The CDR3 consists of 15 residues. Germline-derived CDR1 and CDR2 are MNHEY and SVGAGI. V was clipped by 4 bases and J by 6 bases; unmatched bases: 11. The CDR3 loop reads CASSLSRGPGGEQYF. The CDR3 DNA is TGTGCCAGCAGTTTAAGCAGGGGGCCCGGGGGCGAGCAGTACTTC.